This entry features one T cell receptor (beta chain) sequence. The sample originates from a study of blood T cell repertoires in COVID-19. About the study: PBMCs, B-cell-depleted T cells, or T cells provided the cDNA or gDNA that made up the material.

Authors' data handling: Amplification with reference gene primers provided the estimates of nucleated cell counts. Some clones are missing from TCRdb's copy, which holds only in-frame ones; the method was immunoSEQ multiplex PCR. That table is the source of V, J and clone size, and D and trimming were worked out from the DNA. The sample gives 150,000 or so clones, roughly 89% of which show up once; around 4.6% is in the top ten. Germline lookup yields CDR1 LNHDA and CDR2 SQIVND (reference sequence). CDR3 length equals 12 residues. The germline V and J ends were trimmed by 5 bases and 7 bases, with 11 bases remaining between them.

This chain links TRBV19 with TRBJ2-5, with D possibly matching TRBD2 (5 bases). The sequencing sample was made of peripheral blood. This sequence was found in a human donor in a cohort sampled during active COVID-19. CDR3 sequence reads: CASSQAAGTQYF. In nucleotides, the CDR3 is TGTGCCAGTAGTCAAGCGGCGGGGACCCAGTACTTC.